The present T cell receptor beta chain was sequenced within a study of T cells in Graves' hyperthyroidism and ophthalmopathy. Amplified regions were TCR beta CDR3 sequences from RNA transcripts. In the first-round RT-PCR of the TCR CDR3, the HTBI primer set was used. Using its own MiXCR run on the multiplex PCR reads, TCRdb lists one record per CDR3 protein. The table lists about 690,000 distinct CDR3 sequences, roughly 17% of them singletons, with about 14% in the top ten. No progression to ophthalmopathy during 18 months of follow-up defined stable disease. Fresh peripheral blood, roughly 9.8 ml of it, supplied the PBMCs. Germline CDR1 LGHNT, CDR2 FRNRAP. This CDR3 is built from 17 residues. Comment on this clonotype: With a much larger clone just one base away, this may be a read error.

The chain uses TRBV12-5 and TRBJ1-5; 8 positions agree with TRBD1. The TCR sequence derives from a man in his fifties or sixties with Graves' hyperthyroidism. The sample comprised blood. CDR3 sequence (DNA): TGTGTTAGTGGTTTGGTACGGGACAGGTATAGCAATCAGCCCCAGCATTTT. Its protein is CVSGLVRDRYSNQPQHF.